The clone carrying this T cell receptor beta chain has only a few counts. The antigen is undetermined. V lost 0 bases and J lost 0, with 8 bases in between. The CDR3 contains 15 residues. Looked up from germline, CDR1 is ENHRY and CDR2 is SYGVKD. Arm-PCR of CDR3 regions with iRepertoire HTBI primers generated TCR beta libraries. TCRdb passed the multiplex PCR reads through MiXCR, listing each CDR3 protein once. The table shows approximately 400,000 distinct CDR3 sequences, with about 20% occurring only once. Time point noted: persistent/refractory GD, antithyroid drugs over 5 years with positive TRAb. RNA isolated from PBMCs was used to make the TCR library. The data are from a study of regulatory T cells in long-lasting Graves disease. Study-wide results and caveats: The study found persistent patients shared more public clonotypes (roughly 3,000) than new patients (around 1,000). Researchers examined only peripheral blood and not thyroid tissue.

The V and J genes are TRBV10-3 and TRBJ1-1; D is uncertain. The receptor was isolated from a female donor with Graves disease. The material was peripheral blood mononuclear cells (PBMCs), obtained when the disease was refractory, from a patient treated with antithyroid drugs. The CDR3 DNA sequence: TGTGCCATCAGTGAGTCCAACCCCATGAACACTGAAGCTTTCTTT. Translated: CAISESNPMNTEAFF.